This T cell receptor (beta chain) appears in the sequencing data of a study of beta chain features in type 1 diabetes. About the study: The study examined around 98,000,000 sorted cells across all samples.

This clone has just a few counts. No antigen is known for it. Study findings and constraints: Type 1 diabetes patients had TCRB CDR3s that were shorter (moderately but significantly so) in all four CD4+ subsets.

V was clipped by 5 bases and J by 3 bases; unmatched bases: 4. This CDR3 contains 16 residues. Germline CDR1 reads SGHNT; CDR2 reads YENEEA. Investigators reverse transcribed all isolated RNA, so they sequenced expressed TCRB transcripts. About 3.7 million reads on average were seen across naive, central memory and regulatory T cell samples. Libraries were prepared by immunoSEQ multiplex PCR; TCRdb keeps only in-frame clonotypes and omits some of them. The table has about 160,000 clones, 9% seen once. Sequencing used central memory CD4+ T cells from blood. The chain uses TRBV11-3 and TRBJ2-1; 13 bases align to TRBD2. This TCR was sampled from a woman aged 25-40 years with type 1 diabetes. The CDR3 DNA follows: TGTGCCAGCAGCCTGCGACTAGCGGGAGGCTACAATGAGCAGTTCTTC. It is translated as CASSLRLAGGYNEQFF.